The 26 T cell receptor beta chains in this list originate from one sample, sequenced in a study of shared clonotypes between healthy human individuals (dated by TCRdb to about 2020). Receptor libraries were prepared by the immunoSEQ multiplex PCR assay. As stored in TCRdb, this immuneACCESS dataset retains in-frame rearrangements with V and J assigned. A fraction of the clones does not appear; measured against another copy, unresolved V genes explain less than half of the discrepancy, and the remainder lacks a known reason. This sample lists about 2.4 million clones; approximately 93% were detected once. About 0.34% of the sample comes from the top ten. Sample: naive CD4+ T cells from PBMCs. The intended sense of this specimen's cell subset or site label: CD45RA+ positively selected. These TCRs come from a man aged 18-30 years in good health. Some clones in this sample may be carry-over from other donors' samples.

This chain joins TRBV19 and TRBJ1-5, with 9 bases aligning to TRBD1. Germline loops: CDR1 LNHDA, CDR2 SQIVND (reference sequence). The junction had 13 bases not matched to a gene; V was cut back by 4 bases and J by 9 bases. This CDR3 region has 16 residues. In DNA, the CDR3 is TGTGCCAGTAGTACGGACAGGGGACTTGGTATGGGGCCCCAGCATTTT. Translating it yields CASSTDRGLGMGPQHF.

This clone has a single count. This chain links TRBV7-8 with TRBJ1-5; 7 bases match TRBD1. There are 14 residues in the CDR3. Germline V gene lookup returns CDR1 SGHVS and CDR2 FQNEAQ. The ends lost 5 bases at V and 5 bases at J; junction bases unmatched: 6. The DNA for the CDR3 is TGTGCCAGCAGCCCTGACAGGGATTATCAGCCCCAGCATTTT. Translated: CASSPDRDYQPQHF.

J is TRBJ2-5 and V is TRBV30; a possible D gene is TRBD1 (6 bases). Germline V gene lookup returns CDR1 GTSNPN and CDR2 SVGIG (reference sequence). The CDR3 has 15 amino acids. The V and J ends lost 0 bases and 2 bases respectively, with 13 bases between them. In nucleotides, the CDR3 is TGTGCCTGGAGTGTATGGGGGCAGGTTCAAGAGACCCAGTACTTC. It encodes CAWSVWGQVQETQYF.

CDR3 residues: CASSRGYTGTGVEKLFF. The CDR3 DNA is TGTGCCAGCAGCCGTGGGTACACCGGGACAGGGGTCGAAAAACTGTTTTTT. The chain joins TRBV7-9 to TRBJ1-4, with 10 positions matching TRBD1. CDR1 and CDR2 from the germline V gene are SEHNR and FQNEAQ (reference sequence). The CDR3 consists of 17 residues. The V segment lost 5 bases and the J segment 8 bases; nucleotides outside the gene matches: 14.

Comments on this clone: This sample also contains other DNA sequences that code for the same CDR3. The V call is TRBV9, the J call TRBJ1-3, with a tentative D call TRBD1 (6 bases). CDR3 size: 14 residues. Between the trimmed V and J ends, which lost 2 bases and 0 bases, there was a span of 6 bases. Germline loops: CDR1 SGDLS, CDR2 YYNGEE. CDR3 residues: CASSVDSSGNTIYF. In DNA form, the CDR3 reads TGTGCCAGCAGCGTGGACAGCTCTGGAAACACCATATATTTT.

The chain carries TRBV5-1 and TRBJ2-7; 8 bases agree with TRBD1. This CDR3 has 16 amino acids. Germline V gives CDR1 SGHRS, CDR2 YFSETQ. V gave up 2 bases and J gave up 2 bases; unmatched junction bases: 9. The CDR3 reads CASSFTVGTGPYEQYF. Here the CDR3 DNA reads TGCGCCAGCAGCTTTACTGTCGGGACAGGCCCCTACGAGCAGTACTTC. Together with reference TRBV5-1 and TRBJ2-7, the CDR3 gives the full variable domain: KAGVTQTPRYLIKTRGQQVTLSCSPISGHRSVSWYQQTPGQGLQFLFEYFSETQRNKGNFPGRFSGRQFSNSRSEMNVSTLELGDSALYLCASSFTVGTGPYEQYFGPGTRLTVT.

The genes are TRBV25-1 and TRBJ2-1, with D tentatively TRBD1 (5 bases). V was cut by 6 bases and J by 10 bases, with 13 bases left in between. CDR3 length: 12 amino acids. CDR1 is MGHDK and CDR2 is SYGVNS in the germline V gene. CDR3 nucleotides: TGTGCCAGCAGGCACCAGGGTGGCGAGCAGTTCTTC. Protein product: CASRHQGGEQFF. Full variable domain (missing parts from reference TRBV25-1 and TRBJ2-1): EADIYQTPRYLVIGTGKKITLECSQTMGHDKMYWYQQDPGMELHLIHYSYGVNSTEKGDLSSESTVSRIRTEHFPLTLESARPSHTSQYLCASRHQGGEQFFGPGTRLTVL.

CDR3 sequence reads: CASSDVLAGVDTQYF. DNA of the CDR3: TGTGCCAGCAGTGATGTACTAGCGGGAGTAGATACGCAGTATTTT. The chain is built from TRBV6-1 and TRBJ2-3, with TRBD2 identical over 11 bases. Germline V gives CDR1 MNHNS, CDR2 SASEGT. V lost 3 bases to trimming and J lost 5 bases; unmatched junction nucleotides: 4. The CDR3 length is 15 residues.

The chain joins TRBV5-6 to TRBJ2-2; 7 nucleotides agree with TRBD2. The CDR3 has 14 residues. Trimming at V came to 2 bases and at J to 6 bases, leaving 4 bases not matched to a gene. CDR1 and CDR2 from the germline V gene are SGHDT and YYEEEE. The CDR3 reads CASSFDRGAGELFF. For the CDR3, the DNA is TGTGCCAGCAGCTTCGATCGGGGGGCCGGGGAGCTGTTTTTT.

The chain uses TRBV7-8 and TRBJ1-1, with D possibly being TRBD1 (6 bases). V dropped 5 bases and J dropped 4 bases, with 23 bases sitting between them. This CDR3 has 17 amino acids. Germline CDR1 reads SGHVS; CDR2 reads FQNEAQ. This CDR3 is CASSPKVSGETSTEAFF. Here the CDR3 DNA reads TGTGCCAGCAGCCCGAAGGTCTCAGGGGAGACGAGCACTGAAGCTTTCTTT.

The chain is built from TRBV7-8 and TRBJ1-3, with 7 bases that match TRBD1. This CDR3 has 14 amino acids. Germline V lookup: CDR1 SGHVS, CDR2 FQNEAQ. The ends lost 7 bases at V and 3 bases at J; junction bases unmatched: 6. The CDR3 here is CASTPDRVGNTIYF. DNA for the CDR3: TGTGCCAGCACCCCCGACAGGGTTGGAAACACCATATATTTT.

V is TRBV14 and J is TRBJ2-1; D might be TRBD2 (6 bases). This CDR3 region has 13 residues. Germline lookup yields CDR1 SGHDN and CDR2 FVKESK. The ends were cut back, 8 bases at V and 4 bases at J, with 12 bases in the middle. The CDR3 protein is CASSGDRYNEQFF. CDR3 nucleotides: TGTGCCAGCTCGGGGGATAGGTACAATGAGCAGTTCTTC.

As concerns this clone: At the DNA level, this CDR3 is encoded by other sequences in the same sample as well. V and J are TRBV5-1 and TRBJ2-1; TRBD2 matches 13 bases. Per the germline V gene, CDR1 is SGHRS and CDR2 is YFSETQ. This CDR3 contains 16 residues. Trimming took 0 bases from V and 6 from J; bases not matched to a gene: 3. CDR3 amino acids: CASSLGGLAGRNEQFF. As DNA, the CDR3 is TGCGCCAGCAGCTTGGGGGGACTAGCGGGACGCAATGAGCAGTTCTTC.

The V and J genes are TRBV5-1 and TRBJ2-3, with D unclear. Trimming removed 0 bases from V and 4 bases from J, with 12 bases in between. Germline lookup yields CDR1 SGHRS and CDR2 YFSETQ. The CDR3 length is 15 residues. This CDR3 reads CASSLGQVESDTQYF. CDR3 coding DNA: TGCGCCAGCAGCTTGGGTCAGGTCGAGTCAGATACGCAGTATTTT.

This CDR3 reads CASSSSTSGRGSYNEQFF. DNA for the CDR3: TGTGCCAGCAGCTCTTCCACTAGCGGGAGAGGGTCCTACAATGAGCAGTTCTTC. This chain links TRBV7-9 with TRBJ2-1; 11 nucleotides match TRBD2. Trimming cost V 4 bases and J 1 base; bases outside gene matches: 9. This CDR3 region has 18 residues. Germline lookup yields CDR1 SEHNR and CDR2 FQNEAQ (reference sequence).

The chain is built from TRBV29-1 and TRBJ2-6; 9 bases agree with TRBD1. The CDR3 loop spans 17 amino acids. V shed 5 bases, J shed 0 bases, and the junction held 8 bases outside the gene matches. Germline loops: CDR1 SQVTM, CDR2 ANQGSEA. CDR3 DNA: TGCAGCGTTACCCGGGACAGGGTAAGCTCTGGGGCCAACGTCCTGACTTTC. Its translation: CSVTRDRVSSGANVLTF.

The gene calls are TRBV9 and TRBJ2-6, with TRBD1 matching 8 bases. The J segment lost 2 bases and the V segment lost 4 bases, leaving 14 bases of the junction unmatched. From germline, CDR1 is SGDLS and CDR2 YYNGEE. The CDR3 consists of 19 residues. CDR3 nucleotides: TGTGCCAGCAGCTCACGACAGGGGTTTTTCACCCCTGGGGCCAACGTCCTGACTTTC. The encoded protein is CASSSRQGFFTPGANVLTF. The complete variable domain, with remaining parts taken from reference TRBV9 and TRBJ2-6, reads DSGVTQTPKHLITATGQRVTLRCSPRSGDLSVYWYQQSLDQGLQFLIQYYNGEERAKGNILERFSAQQFPDLHSELNLSSLELGDSALYFCASSSRQGFFTPGANVLTFGAGSRLTVL.

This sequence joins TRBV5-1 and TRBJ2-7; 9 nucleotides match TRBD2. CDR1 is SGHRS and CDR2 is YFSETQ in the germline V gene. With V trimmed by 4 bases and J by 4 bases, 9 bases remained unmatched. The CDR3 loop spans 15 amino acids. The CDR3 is CASSPTSGDLYEQYF. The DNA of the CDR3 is TGCGCCAGCAGCCCGACTAGCGGAGACCTGTACGAGCAGTACTTC.

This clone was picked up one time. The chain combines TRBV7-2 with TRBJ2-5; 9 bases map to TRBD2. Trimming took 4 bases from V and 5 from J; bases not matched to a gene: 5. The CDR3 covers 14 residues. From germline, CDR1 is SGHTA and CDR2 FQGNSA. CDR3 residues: CASSYSGSSETQYF. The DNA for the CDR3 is TGTGCCAGCAGCTATAGCGGGAGTTCCGAGACCCAGTACTTC.

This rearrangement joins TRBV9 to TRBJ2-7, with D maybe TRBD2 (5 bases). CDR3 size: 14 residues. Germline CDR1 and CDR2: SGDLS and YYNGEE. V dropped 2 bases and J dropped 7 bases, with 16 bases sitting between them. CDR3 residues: CASSVGSTSGEQYF. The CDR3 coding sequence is TGTGCCAGCAGCGTCGGGTCTACCTCGGGGGAGCAGTACTTC. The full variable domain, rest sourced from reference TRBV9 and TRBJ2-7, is DSGVTQTPKHLITATGQRVTLRCSPRSGDLSVYWYQQSLDQGLQFLIQYYNGEERAKGNILERFSAQQFPDLHSELNLSSLELGDSALYFCASSVGSTSGEQYFGPGTRLTVT.

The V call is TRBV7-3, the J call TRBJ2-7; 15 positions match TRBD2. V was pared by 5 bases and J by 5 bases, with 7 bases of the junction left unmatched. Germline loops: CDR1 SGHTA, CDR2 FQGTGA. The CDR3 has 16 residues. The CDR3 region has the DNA TGTGCCAGCAGCAGGGGACTAGCGGGAGGAAGCCACGAGCAGTACTTC. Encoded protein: CASSRGLAGGSHEQYF.

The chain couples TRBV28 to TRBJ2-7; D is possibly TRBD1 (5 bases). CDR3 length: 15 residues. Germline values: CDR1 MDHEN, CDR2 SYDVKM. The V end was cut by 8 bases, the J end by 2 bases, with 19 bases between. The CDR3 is CASRTPMAGTYEQYF. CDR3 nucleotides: TGTGCCAGCCGGACCCCAATGGCAGGGACCTACGAGCAGTACTTC.

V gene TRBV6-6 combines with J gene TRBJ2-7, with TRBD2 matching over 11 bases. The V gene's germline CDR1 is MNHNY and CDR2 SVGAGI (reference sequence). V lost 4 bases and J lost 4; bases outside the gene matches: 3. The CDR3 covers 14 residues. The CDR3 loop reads CASSLGLAVYEQYF. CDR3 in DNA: TGTGCCAGCAGTTTGGGACTAGCGGTGTACGAGCAGTACTTC.

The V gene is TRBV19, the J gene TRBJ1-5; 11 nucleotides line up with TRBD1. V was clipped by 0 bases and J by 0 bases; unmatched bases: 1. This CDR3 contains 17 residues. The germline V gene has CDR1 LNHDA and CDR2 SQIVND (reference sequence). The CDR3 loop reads CASSIEGQGASNQPQHF. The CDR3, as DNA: TGTGCCAGTAGTATAGAAGGACAGGGGGCTAGCAATCAGCCCCAGCATTTT.

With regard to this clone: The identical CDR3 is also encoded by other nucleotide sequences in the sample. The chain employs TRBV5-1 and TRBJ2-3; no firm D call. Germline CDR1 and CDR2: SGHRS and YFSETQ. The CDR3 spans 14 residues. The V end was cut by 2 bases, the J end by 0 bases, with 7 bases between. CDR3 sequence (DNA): TGCGCCAGCAGCTTAGAAGGGAGCACAGATACGCAGTATTTT. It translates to CASSLEGSTDTQYF.

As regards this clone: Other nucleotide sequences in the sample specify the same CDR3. The CDR3 loop is CSVGRTANTGELFF. The CDR3 DNA reads TGCAGCGTTGGAAGGACAGCGAACACCGGGGAGCTGTTTTTT. The chain links TRBV29-1 to TRBJ2-2; D is perhaps TRBD1 (6 bases). The CDR3 has 14 amino acids. Trimming left V 4 bases short and J 0 bases short, with 9 bases between. CDR1 is SQVTM, CDR2 ANQGSEA, per germline.